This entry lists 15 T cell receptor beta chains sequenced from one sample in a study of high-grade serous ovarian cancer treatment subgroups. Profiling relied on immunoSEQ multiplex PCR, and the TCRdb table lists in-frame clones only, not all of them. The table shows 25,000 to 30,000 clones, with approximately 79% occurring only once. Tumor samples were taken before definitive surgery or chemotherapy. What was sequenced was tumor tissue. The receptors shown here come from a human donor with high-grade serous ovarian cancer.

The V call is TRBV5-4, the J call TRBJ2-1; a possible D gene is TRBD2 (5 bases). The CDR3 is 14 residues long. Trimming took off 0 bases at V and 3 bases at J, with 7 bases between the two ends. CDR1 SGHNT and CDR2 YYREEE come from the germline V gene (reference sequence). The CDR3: CASSLGGSYNEQFF. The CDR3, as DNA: TGTGCCAGCAGCTTGGGTGGGAGCTACAATGAGCAGTTCTTC.

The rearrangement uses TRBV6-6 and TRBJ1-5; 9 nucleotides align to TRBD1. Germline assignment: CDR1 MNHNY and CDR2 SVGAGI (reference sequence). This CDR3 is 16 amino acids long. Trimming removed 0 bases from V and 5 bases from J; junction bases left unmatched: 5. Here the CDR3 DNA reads TGTGCCAGCAGTTACTCCGGGACAGGGAGCCATCAGCCCCAGCATTTT. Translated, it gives CASSYSGTGSHQPQHF.

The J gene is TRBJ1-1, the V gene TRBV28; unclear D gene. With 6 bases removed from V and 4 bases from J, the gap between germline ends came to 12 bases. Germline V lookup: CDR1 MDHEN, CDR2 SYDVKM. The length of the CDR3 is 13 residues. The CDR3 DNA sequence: TGTGCCAGCAGCCCGGGAGCCGGCACTGAAGCTTTCTTT. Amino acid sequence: CASSPGAGTEAFF.

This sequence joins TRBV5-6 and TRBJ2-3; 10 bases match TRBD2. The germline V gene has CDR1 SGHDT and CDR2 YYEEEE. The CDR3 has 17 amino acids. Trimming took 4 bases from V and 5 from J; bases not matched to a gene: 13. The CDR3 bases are TGTGCCAGCAGCAAGACCTTAGCGGGAGGAGAACGAGATACGCAGTATTTT. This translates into CASSKTLAGGERDTQYF.

The DNA of the CDR3 is TGTGCCAGCAGTGAAGGAGGACAACTCTCTGGAAACACCATATATTTT. Protein sequence: CASSEGGQLSGNTIYF. The V gene is TRBV2, the J gene TRBJ1-3; D may be TRBD1 (5 bases). The CDR3 totals 16 residues. Germline CDR1 and CDR2: SNHLY and FYNNEI. With 1 base removed from V and 0 bases from J, the gap between germline ends came to 10 bases.

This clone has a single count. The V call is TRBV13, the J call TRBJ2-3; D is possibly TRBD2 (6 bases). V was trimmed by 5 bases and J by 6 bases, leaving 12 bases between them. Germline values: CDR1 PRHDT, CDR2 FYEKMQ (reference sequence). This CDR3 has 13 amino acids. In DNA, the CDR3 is TGTGCCAGCAGCCCGACGCGGGACGATACGCAGTATTTT. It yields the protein CASSPTRDDTQYF. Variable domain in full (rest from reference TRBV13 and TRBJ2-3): AAGVIQSPRHLIKEKRETATLKCYPIPRHDTVYWYQQGPGQDPQFLISFYEKMQSDKGSIPDRFSAQQFSDYHSELNMSSLELGDSALYFCASSPTRDDTQYFGPGTRLTVL.

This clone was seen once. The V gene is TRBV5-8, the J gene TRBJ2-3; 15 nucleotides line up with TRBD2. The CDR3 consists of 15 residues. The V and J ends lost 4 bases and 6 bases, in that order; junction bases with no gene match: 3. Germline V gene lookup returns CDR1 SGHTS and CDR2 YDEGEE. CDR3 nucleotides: TGTGCCAGCAGCCTCGGACTAGCGGGGGGGGATACGCAGTATTTT. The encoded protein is CASSLGLAGGDTQYF.

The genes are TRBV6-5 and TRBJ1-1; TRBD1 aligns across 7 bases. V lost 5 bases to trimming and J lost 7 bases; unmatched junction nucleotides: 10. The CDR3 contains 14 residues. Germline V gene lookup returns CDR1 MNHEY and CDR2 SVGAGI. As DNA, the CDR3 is TGTGCCAGCAGTGGACAGGTGCGGCTAGGTGAAGCTTTCTTT. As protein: CASSGQVRLGEAFF.

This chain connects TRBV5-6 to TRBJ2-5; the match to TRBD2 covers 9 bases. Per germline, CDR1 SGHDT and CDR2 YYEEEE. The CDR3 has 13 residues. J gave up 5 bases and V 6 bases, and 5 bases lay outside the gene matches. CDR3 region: CASTQTSGETQYF. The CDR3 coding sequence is TGTGCCAGCACCCAGACTAGCGGTGAGACCCAGTACTTC. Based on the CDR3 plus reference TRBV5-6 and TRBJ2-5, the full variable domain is DAGVTQSPTHLIKTRGQQVTLRCSPKSGHDTVSWYQQALGQGPQFIFQYYEEEERQRGNFPDRFSGHQFPNYSSELNVNALLLGDSALYLCASTQTSGETQYFGPGTRLLVL.

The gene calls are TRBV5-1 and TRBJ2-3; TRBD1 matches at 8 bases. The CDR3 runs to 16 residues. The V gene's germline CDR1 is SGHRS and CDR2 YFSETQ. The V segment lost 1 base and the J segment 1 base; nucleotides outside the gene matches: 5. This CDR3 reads CASSLFATGGTDTQYF. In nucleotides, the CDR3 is TGCGCCAGCAGCTTGTTCGCGACAGGGGGCACAGATACGCAGTATTTT.

CDR3: CASSLAGGRNTGELFF. The CDR3 region has the DNA TGTGCCAGCAGCTTAGCCGGAGGAAGGAACACCGGGGAGCTGTTTTTT. The chain combines TRBV7-2 with TRBJ2-2; possibly TRBD2 for D (5 bases). Trimming cost V 0 bases and J 1 base, with 9 bases left between them. Germline lookup yields CDR1 SGHTA and CDR2 FQGNSA. CDR3 length: 16 residues.

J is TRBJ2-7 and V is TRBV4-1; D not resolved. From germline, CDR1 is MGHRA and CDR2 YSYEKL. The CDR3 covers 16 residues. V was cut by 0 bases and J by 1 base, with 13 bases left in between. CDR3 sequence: CASSQDARESSYEQYF. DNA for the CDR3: TGCGCCAGCAGCCAAGATGCAAGAGAGAGTTCCTACGAGCAGTACTTC.

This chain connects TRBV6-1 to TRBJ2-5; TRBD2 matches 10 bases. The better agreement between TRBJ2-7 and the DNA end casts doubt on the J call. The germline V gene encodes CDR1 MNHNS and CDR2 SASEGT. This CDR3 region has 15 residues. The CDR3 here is CASSISLAGDYEQYF. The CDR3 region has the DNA TGTGCCAGCTCGATTTCCCTAGCGGGAGATTACGAGCAGTACTTC.

The CDR3 reads CASSATGGIQETQYF. The CDR3 bases are TGCGCCAGCAGCGCGACAGGAGGTATCCAAGAGACCCAGTACTTC. The V and J genes are TRBV5-1 and TRBJ2-5, with a weak D call TRBD1 (6 bases). Germline CDR1 is SGHRS and CDR2 is YFSETQ. The CDR3 sequence is 15 residues long. V was pared by 4 bases and J by 1 base, with 14 bases between.

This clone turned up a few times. The CDR3 DNA reads TGCGCCAGCAGCACGGGCCTAGGGGGGGACTACGAGCAGTACTTC. This codes for CASSTGLGGDYEQYF. The rearrangement joins TRBV5-1 to TRBJ2-7, with TRBD2 as a possible D gene (7 bases). Looked up from germline, CDR1 is SGHRS and CDR2 is YFSETQ. This CDR3 spans 15 amino acids. V lost 4 bases and J 3 bases, leaving 17 bases between the germline ends.